The 2 T cell receptor beta chains presented below share a single source sample, sequenced in a study of blood T cells in healthy people across ages. PCR was performed a second time for roughly 7 to 11 cycles using a sample-barcoded 5' primer and a J-beta primer mix. One entry per CDR3 protein results from TCRdb running MiXCR on the 5' RACE reads. The sample has roughly 1.5 million distinct CDR3 sequences; 40% to 45% are singletons. The material sequenced was blood. These receptors were obtained from a woman younger than 35 in good health.

V and J are TRBV12-3 or TRBV12-4 and TRBJ1-2, with a weak D call TRBD1 (6 bases). The V and J ends lost 1 base and 12 bases respectively, with 21 bases between them. The CDR3 has 15 residues. CDR3 DNA sequence: TGTGCCAGCAGTTTAGGGGGAGGCTCGATACAGGGTGACACCTTC. Its protein is CASSLGGGSIQGDTF.

The chain has TRBV7-3 and TRBJ1-2; no reliable D call. The CDR3 spans 15 residues. Looked up from germline, CDR1 is SGHTA and CDR2 is FQGTGA. Trimming removed 1 base from V and 5 bases from J, with 14 bases in between. The CDR3 reads CASSLRPGEEYGYTF. DNA for the CDR3: TGTGCCAGCAGCTTAAGGCCCGGCGAGGAATATGGCTACACCTTC.